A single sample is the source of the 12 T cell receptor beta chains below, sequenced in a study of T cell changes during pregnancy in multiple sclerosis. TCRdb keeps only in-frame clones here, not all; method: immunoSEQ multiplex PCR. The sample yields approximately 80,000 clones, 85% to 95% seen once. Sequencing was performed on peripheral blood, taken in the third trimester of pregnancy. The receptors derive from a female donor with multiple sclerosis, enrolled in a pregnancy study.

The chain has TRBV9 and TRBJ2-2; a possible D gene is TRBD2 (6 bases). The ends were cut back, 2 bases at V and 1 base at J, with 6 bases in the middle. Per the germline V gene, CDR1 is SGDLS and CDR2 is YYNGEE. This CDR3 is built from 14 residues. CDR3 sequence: CASSVGGNTGELFF. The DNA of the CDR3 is TGTGCCAGCAGCGTGGGAGGGAACACCGGGGAGCTGTTTTTT. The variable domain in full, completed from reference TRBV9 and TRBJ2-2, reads DSGVTQTPKHLITATGQRVTLRCSPRSGDLSVYWYQQSLDQGLQFLIQYYNGEERAKGNILERFSAQQFPDLHSELNLSSLELGDSALYFCASSVGGNTGELFFGEGSRLTVL.

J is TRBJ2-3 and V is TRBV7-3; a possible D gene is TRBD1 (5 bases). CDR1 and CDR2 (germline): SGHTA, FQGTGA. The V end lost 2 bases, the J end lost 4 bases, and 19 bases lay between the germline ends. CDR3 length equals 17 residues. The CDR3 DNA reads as TGTGCCAGCAGCTTAGCGCCCAGGGTCGGTGGTGCAGATACGCAGTATTTT. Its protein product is CASSLAPRVGGADTQYF.

The CDR3: CASSLAPTPWSNQPQHF. CDR3 coding DNA: TGTGCCAGCAGCTTAGCCCCGACACCCTGGAGCAATCAGCCCCAGCATTTT. The chain links TRBV11-2 to TRBJ1-5; no firm D call. The CDR3 spans 17 residues. Germline V gene data show CDR1 as SGHAT and CDR2 as FQNNGV. The ends were cut back, 1 base at V and 1 base at J, with 14 bases in the middle.

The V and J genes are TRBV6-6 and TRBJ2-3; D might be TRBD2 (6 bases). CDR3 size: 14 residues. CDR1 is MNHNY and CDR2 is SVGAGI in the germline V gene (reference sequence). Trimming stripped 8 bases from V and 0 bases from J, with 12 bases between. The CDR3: CASLSGPSTDTQYF. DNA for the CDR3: TGTGCCAGCCTAAGCGGGCCAAGCACAGATACGCAGTATTTT.

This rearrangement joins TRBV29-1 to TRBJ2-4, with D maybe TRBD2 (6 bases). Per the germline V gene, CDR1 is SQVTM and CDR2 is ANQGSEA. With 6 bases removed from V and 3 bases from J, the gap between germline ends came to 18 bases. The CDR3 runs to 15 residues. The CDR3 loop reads CSVGEAGLRKNIQYF. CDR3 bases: TGCAGCGTGGGGGAGGCAGGGCTACGCAAAAACATTCAGTACTTC.

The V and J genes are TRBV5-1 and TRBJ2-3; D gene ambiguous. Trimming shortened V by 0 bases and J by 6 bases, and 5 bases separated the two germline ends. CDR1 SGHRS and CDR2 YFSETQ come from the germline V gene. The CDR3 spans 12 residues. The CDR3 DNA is TGCGCCAGCAGCTTGGATCTTGATACGCAGTATTTT. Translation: CASSLDLDTQYF.

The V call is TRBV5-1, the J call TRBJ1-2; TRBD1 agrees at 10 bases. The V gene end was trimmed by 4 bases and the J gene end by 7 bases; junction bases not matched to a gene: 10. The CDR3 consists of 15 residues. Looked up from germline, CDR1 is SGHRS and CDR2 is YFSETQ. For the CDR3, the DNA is TGCGCCAGCAGCCTACCGGGACAGGGGAATGGTGGCTACACCTTC. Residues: CASSLPGQGNGGYTF.

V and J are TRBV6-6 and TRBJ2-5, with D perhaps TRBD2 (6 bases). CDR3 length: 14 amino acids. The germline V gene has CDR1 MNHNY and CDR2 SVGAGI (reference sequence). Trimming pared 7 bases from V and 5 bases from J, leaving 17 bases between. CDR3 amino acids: CASTPGGPRETQYF. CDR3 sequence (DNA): TGTGCCAGCACCCCCGGGGGACCTCGGGAGACCCAGTACTTC.

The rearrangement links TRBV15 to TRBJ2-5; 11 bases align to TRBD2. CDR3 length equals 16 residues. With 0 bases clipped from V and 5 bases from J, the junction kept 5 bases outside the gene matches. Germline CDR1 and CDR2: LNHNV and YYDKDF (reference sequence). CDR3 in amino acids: CATSRDGLAGRETQYF. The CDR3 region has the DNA TGTGCCACCAGCAGAGATGGACTAGCGGGTCGGGAGACCCAGTACTTC.

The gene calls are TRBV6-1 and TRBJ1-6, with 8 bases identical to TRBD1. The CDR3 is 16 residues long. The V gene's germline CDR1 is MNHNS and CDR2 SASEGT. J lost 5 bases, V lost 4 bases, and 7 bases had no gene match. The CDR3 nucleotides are TGTGCCAGCAGTGGGGTCGGGACAGGCGATAATTCACCCCTCCACTTT. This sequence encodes CASSGVGTGDNSPLHF.

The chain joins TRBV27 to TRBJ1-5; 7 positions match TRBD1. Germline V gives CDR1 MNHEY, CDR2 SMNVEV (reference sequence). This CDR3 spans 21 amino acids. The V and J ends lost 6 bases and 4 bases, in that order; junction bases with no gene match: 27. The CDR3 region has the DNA TGTGCCAGCAGCCCCCTTCCCCTGACAGGGCCCTTAACGAGTGGGAATCAGCCCCAGCATTTT. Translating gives CASSPLPLTGPLTSGNQPQHF.

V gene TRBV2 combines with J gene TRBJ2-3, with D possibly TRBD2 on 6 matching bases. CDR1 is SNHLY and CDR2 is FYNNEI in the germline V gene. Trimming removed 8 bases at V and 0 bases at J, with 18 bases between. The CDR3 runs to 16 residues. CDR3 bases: TGTGCCAGCGGGGACCTAGGCGGGGCTAGCACAGATACGCAGTATTTT. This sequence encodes CASGDLGGASTDTQYF. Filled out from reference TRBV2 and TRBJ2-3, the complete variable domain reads EPEVTQTPSHQVTQMGQEVILRCVPISNHLYFYWYRQILGQKVEFLVSFYNNEISEKSEIFDDQFSVERPDGSNFTLKIRSTKLEDSAMYFCASGDLGGASTDTQYFGPGTRLTVL.